This paragraph reports one T cell receptor (beta chain). The V end lost 2 bases, the J end lost 0 bases, and 11 bases lay between the germline ends. This CDR3 comprises 16 residues. Germline V gives CDR1 SGHNT, CDR2 YENEEA. The source of the sample is a study of blood T cell repertoires in COVID-19. The wider study: COVID-19 samples collected from the United States, Italy and Spain covered acute and convalescent phases. The cDNA or gDNA used as material had been derived from T cells, B-cell-depleted T cells, or PBMCs.

Original data processing: Reference gene primer amplification yielded estimated nucleated cell counts. The repertoire was sequenced with immunoSEQ multiplex PCR; TCRdb's copy has only in-frame clones and lacks some. V, J and clone size derive from that table, while D and trimming were established from the DNA sequence. The sample yields about 34,000 clones, less than 95% seen once. Sample: peripheral blood. The receptor was isolated from an older man with acute or convalescent COVID-19. The chain combines TRBV11-3 with TRBJ2-1; a weak D match, TRBD2 (5 bases). This CDR3 is CASSLYTGSSYNEQFF. In DNA, the CDR3 is TGTGCCAGCAGCTTATATACGGGGAGCTCCTACAATGAGCAGTTCTTC. Complete variable domain (other parts from reference TRBV11-3 and TRBJ2-1): EAGVVQSPRYKIIEKKQPVAFWCNPISGHNTLYWYLQNLGQGPELLIRYENEEAVDDSQLPKDRFSAERLKGVDSTLKIQPAELGDSAVYLCASSLYTGSSYNEQFFGPGTRLTVL.